The sequence of this T cell receptor beta chain was determined in a study of blood T cell repertoires in COVID-19. Study as a whole: In each case, the material was cDNA or gDNA derived from T cells, B-cell-depleted T cells, or PBMCs.

Authors' processing steps: Reference gene primer amplification yielded estimated nucleated cell counts. Repertoires were generated with immunoSEQ multiplex PCR, while TCRdb's copy carries only in-frame clones and drops some. V, J and clone size derive from that table, while D and trimming were established from the DNA sequence. The table records 290,000 or so clones, around 90% of them present only once. The CDR3 length is 15 residues. CDR1 MNHEY and CDR2 SMNVEV come from the germline V gene (reference sequence). Between the trimmed V and J ends, which lost 7 bases and 0 bases, there was a span of 10 bases.

The TCR comes from a woman aged 25 to 45 who had recovered from COVID-19. The sequencing input was PBMCs or T cells enriched from blood (not recorded which). V gene TRBV27 combines with J gene TRBJ2-6, with a weak D call TRBD1 (6 bases). CDR3 DNA sequence: TGTGCCAGCACCAAAGGGGGCTCTGGGGCCAACGTCCTGACTTTC. Translation: CASTKGGSGANVLTF.